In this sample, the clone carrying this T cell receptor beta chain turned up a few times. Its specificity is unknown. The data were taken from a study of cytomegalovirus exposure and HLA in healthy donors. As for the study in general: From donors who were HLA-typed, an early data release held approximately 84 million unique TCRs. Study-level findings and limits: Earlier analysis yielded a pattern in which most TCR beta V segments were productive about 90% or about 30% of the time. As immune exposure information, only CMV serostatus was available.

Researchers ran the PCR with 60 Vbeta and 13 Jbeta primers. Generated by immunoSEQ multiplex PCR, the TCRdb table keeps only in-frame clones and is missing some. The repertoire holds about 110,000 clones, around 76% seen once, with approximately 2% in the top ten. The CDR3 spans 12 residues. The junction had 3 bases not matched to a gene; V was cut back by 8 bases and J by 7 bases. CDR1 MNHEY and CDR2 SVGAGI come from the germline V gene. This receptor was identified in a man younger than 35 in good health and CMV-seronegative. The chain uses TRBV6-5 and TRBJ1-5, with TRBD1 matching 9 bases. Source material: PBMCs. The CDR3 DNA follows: TGTGCCAGCGGGGACAGGGTCCAGCCCCAGCATTTT. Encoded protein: CASGDRVQPQHF.